This section outlines one T cell receptor beta chain sequence together with its context. The data derive from a study of radiotherapy plus CTLA-4 blockade in lung cancer. TCRdb keeps only in-frame clones here, not all; method: immunoSEQ multiplex PCR. The sample consists of over 30,000 clones, just under 80% of them appearing once. The sequences come from peripheral blood, collected from a patient treated with radiotherapy plus ipilimumab. This TCR was sampled from a human donor with non-small cell lung cancer that progressed on radiotherapy plus ipilimumab.

The CDR3 coding sequence is TGTGCCAGCAGTTACCGAACCCGCACAGGGGGGACTGAAGCTTTCTTT. As protein: CASSYRTRTGGTEAFF. The chain employs TRBV6-5 and TRBJ1-1, with TRBD1 matching over 8 bases. Germline trimming cut 2 bases from V and 5 bases from J; bases unmatched to any gene: 10. Germline V gene lookup returns CDR1 MNHEY and CDR2 SVGAGI. This CDR3 contains 16 residues.